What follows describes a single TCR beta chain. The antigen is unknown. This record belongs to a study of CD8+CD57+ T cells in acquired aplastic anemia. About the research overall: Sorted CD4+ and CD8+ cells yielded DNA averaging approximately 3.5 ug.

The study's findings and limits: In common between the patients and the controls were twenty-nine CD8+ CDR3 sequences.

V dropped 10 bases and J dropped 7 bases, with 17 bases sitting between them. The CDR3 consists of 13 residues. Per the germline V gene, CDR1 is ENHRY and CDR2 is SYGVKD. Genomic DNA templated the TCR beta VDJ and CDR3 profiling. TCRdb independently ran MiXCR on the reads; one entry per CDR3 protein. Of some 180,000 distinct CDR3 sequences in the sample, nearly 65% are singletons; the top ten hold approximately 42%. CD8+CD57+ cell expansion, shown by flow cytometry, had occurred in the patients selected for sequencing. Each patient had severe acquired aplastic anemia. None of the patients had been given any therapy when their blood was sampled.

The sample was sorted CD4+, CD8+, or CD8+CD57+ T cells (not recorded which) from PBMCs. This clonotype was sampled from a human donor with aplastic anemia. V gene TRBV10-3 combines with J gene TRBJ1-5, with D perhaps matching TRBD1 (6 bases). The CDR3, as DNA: TGTGCCACCAAAGGGGGTCGCGGGCAGCCCCAGCATTTT. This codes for CATKGGRGQPQHF.